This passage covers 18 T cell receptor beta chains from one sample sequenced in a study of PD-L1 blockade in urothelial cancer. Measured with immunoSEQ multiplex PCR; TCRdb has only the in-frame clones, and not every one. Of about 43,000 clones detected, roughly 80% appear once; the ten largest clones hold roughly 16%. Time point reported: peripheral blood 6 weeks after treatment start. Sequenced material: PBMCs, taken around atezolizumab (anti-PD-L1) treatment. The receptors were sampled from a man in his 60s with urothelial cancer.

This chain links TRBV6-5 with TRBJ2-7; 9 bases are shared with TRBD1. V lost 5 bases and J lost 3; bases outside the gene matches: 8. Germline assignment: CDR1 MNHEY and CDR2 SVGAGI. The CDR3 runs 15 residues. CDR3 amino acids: CASSQDGTGRYEQYF. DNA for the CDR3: TGTGCCAGCAGTCAGGACGGGACAGGGCGCTACGAGCAGTACTTC.

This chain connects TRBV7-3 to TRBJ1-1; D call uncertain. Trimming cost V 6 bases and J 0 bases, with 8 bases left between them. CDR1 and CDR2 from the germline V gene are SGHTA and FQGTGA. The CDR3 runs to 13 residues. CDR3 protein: CASRLQMNTEAFF. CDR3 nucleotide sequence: TGTGCCAGCAGGCTACAGATGAACACTGAAGCTTTCTTT.

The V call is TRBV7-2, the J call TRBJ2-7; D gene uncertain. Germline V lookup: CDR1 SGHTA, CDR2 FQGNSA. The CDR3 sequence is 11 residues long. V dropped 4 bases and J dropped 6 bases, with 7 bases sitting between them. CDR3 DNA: TGTGCCAGCAGCTCCAGAGGCGAGCAGTACTTC. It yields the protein CASSSRGEQYF.

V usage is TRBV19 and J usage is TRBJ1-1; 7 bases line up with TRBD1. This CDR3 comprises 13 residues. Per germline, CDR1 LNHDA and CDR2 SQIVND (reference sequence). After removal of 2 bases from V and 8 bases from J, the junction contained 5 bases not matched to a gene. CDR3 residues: CASSINRGSEAFF. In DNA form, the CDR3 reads TGTGCCAGTAGTATAAACAGGGGATCCGAAGCTTTCTTT. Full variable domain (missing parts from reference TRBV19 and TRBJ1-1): DGGITQSPKYLFRKEGQNVTLSCEQNLNHDAMYWYRQDPGQGLRLIYYSQIVNDFQKGDIAEGYSVSREKKESFPLTVTSAQKNPTAFYLCASSINRGSEAFFGQGTRLTVV.

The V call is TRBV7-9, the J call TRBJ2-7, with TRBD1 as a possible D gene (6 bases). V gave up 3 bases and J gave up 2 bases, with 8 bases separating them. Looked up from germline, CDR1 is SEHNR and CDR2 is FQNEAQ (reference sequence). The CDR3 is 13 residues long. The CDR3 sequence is CASSLDSPYEQYF. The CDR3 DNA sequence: TGTGCCAGCAGCTTGGACAGCCCCTACGAGCAGTACTTC. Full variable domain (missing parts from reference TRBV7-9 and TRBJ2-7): DTGVSQNPRHKITKRGQNVTFRCDPISEHNRLYWYRQTLGQGPEFLTYFQNEAQLEKSRLLSDRFSAERPKGSFSTLEIQRTEQGDSAMYLCASSLDSPYEQYFGPGTRLTVT.

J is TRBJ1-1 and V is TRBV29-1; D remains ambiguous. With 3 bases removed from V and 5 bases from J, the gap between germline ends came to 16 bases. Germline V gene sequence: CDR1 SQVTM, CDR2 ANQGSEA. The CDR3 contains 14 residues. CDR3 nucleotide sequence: TGCAGCGTTGATTACTCGGGTCGGGGAACTGAAGCTTTCTTT. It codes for CSVDYSGRGTEAFF.

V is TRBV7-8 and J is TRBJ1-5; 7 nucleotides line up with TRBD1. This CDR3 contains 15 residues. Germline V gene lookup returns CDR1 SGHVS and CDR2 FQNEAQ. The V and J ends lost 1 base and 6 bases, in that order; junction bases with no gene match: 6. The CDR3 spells CASSLDWTGSQPQHF. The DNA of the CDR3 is TGTGCCAGCAGCTTAGACTGGACAGGTAGTCAGCCCCAGCATTTT. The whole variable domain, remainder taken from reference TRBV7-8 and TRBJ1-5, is GAGVSQSPRYKVAKRGQDVALRCDPISGHVSLFWYQQALGQGPEFLTYFQNEAQLDKSGLPSDRFFAERPEGSVSTLKIQRTQQEDSAVYLCASSLDWTGSQPQHFGDGTRLSIL.

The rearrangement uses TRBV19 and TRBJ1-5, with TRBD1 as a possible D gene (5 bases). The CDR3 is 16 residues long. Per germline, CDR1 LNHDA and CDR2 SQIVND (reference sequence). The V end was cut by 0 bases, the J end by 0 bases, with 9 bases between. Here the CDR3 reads CASSIERTPSNQPQHF. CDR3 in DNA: TGTGCCAGTAGTATAGAAAGGACACCTAGCAATCAGCCCCAGCATTTT.

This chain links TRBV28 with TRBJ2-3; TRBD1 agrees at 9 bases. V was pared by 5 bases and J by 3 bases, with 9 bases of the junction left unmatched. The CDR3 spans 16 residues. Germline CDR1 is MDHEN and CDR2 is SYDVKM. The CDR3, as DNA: TGTGCCAGCAGTGCACAGGGGGCGAGTTTTACAGATACGCAGTATTTT. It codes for CASSAQGASFTDTQYF. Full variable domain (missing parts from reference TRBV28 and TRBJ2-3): DVKVTQSSRYLVKRTGEKVFLECVQDMDHENMFWYRQDPGLGLRLIYFSYDVKMKEKGDIPEGYSVSREKKERFSLILESASTNQTSMYLCASSAQGASFTDTQYFGPGTRLTVL.

CDR3 DNA: TGTGCCAGCAGTTCATCCGGGACAGGGGGTCTGGAGACCCAGTACTTC. Encoded protein: CASSSSGTGGLETQYF. The chain combines TRBV6-5 with TRBJ2-5; TRBD1 agrees at 11 bases. The germline CDR1 and CDR2 sequences are MNHEY and SVGAGI. CDR3 length: 16 amino acids. J lost 5 bases, V lost 4 bases, and 9 bases had no gene match.

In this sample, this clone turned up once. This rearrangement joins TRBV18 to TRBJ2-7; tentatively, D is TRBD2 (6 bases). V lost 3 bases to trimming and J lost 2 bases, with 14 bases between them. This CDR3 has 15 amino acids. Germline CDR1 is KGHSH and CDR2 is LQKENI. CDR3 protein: CASSPQGGDTYEQYF. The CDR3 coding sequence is TGTGCCAGCTCACCTCAAGGAGGGGATACCTACGAGCAGTACTTC. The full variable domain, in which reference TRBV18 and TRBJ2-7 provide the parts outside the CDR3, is NAGVMQNPRHLVRRRGQEARLRCSPMKGHSHVYWYRQLPEEGLKFMVYLQKENIIDESGMPKERFSAEFPKEGPSILRIQQVVRGDSAAYFCASSPQGGDTYEQYFGPGTRLTVT.

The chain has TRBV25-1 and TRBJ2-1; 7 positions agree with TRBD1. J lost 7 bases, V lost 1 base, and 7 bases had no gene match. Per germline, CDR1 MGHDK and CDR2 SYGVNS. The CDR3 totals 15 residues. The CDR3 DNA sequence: TGTGCCAGCAGTGAATCTGGGACAGATACTAATGAGCAGTTCTTC. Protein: CASSESGTDTNEQFF.

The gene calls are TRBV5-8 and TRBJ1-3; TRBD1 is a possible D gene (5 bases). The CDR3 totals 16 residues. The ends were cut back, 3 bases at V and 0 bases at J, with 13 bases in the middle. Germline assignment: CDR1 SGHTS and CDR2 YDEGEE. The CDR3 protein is CASSYGHLSSGNTIYF. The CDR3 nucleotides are TGTGCCAGCAGCTACGGACACCTCTCCTCTGGAAACACCATATATTTT.

The CDR3 sequence is CASSSTGTAVPQYF. The CDR3 bases are TGTGCCAGCAGCTCCACCGGGACAGCCGTACCCCAGTACTTC. The chain recombines TRBV7-3 with TRBJ2-5; TRBD1 matches at 7 bases. CDR1 and CDR2 (germline): SGHTA, FQGTGA. V lost 4 bases, J lost 9 bases, and 11 bases stayed unmatched. The CDR3 has 14 residues.

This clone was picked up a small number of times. In DNA, the CDR3 is TGTGCCAGCAGCCACCACCGAGGTTGGGATTCACCCCTCCACTTT. Amino acid sequence: CASSHHRGWDSPLHF. This chain joins TRBV6-5 and TRBJ1-6; the D is unclear. The CDR3 runs to 15 residues. The germline gives CDR1 MNHEY, CDR2 SVGAGI. V was trimmed by 6 bases and J by 8 bases, leaving 17 bases between them.

The CDR3 sequence is CSVAPTGGREQYF. CDR3 nucleotide sequence: TGCAGCGTTGCCCCCACAGGGGGGAGGGAGCAGTACTTC. V is TRBV29-1 and J is TRBJ2-7, with 8 bases lining up with TRBD1. Losses at the gene ends were 4 bases for V and 7 bases for J; bases not matched to a gene: 9. This CDR3 is built from 13 residues. Germline V CDR1 and CDR2: SQVTM, ANQGSEA.

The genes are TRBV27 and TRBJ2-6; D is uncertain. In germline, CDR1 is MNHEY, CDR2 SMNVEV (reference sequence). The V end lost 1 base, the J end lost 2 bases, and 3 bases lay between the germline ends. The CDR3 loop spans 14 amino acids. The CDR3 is CASSLFAGANVLTF. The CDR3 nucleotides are TGTGCCAGCAGTTTATTCGCTGGGGCCAACGTCCTGACTTTC.

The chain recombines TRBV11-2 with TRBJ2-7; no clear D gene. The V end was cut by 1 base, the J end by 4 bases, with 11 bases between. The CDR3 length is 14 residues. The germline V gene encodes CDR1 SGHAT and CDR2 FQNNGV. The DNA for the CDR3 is TGTGCCAGCAGCTTAGCGGGTCTTGGTTACGAGCAGTACTTC. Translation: CASSLAGLGYEQYF.